These 7 T cell receptor beta chains share one sample of origin, sequenced in a study of OX40 agonist ivuxolimab in advanced cancers. Libraries were prepared by immunoSEQ multiplex PCR; TCRdb keeps only in-frame clonotypes and omits some of them. The sample lists 71,000 or so clones, about 89% occurring once. The sample was CD4+ or CD8+ T cells sorted from blood, taken in a trial of the OX40 agonist ivuxolimab. The receptors were gathered from an adult with an advanced solid tumor such as melanoma, head and neck, liver or kidney cancer.

J is TRBJ2-1 and V is TRBV7-2, with 8 bases fitting TRBD1. The germline V gene has CDR1 SGHTA and CDR2 FQGNSA. V was pared by 4 bases and J by 7 bases, with 3 bases of the junction left unmatched. The CDR3 is 13 residues long. Here the CDR3 DNA reads TGTGCCAGCAGCTCCTACAGGGGGAATGAGCAGTTCTTC. Translation: CASSSYRGNEQFF.

This clone is a singleton in its sample. This rearrangement joins TRBV7-9 to TRBJ2-5; 9 nucleotides align to TRBD1. The CDR3 runs 15 residues. The V gene end was trimmed by 1 base and the J gene end by 2 bases; junction bases not matched to a gene: 2. Germline CDR1 SEHNR, CDR2 FQNEAQ (reference sequence). The CDR3 DNA follows: TGTGCCAGCAGCTTAGACAGGGGGCTTCAAGAGACCCAGTACTTC. Its translation is CASSLDRGLQETQYF.

The chain carries TRBV28 and TRBJ2-4; 7 bases match TRBD2. There are 19 residues in the CDR3. V was pared by 6 bases and J by 4 bases, with 21 bases of the junction left unmatched. CDR1 is MDHEN, CDR2 SYDVKM, per germline. CDR3 amino acids: CASRVRDYEGGRTKNIQYF. The DNA of the CDR3 is TGTGCCAGCAGGGTACGGGATTATGAGGGCGGGAGAACAAAAAACATTCAGTACTTC.

The J gene is TRBJ1-2, the V gene TRBV15, with 10 bases lining up with TRBD1. The CDR3 contains 15 residues. The J segment lost 4 bases and the V segment lost 4 bases, leaving 6 bases of the junction unmatched. Germline CDR1 is LNHNV and CDR2 is YYDKDF (reference sequence). CDR3 sequence: CATSTARTGGYGYTF. CDR3 in DNA: TGTGCCACCAGCACAGCTAGGACAGGGGGCTATGGCTACACCTTC.

The CDR3 here is CAISPGGQNSYNSPLHF. Here the CDR3 DNA reads TGTGCCATCAGCCCCGGCGGACAGAACTCCTATAATTCACCCCTCCACTTT. The chain combines TRBV10-3 with TRBJ1-6; a possible D gene is TRBD1 (6 bases). V was shortened by 6 bases and J by 0 bases, with 15 bases between the two germline ends. Germline V CDR1 and CDR2: ENHRY, SYGVKD. There are 17 residues in the CDR3.

The chain couples TRBV30 to TRBJ2-2, with D possibly being TRBD2 (6 bases). The CDR3 is 15 residues long. V lost 1 base and J 6 bases, leaving 15 bases between the germline ends. The germline gives CDR1 GTSNPN, CDR2 SVGIG (reference sequence). CDR3: CAWSGGDHGAGELFF. CDR3 DNA: TGTGCCTGGAGTGGGGGGGATCATGGGGCCGGGGAGCTGTTTTTT.

The chain links TRBV4-1 to TRBJ2-3; 9 bases are shared with TRBD2. The V gene end was trimmed by 2 bases and the J gene end by 3 bases; junction bases not matched to a gene: 6. Germline V gene sequence: CDR1 MGHRA, CDR2 YSYEKL. This CDR3 contains 16 residues. Here the CDR3 reads CASSQSAGGRTDTQYF. DNA of the CDR3: TGCGCCAGCAGCCAATCGGCGGGAGGGCGGACAGATACGCAGTATTTT.